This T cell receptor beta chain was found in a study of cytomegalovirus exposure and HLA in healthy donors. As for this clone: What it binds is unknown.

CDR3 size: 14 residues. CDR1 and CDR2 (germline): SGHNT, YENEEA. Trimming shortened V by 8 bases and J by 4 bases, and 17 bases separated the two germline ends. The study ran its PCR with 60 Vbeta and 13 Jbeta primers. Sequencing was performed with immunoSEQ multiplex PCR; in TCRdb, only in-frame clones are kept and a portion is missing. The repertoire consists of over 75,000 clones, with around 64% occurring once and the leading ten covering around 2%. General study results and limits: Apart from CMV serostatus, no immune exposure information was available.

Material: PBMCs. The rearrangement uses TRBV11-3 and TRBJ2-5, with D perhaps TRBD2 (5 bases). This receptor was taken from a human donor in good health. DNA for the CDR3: TGTGCCAGCGGTCCTCCCACTAGGCGAGAGACCCAGTACTTC. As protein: CASGPPTRRETQYF.